This is a list of T cell receptor beta chains from one sample in a study of cytomegalovirus exposure and HLA in healthy donors. Produced via immunoSEQ multiplex PCR; TCRdb's table is partial and in-frame only. The sample contains under 300,000 clones, 65% to 90% of which appear only once. Input material: PBMCs. These receptor sequences come from a woman under 30 in good health and CMV-seronegative. The CDR3 runs from the conserved cysteine through the conserved F or W. D genes are given only for firm matches. The size entry is marked missing in some rows and otherwise reads once, few, many or a size class.

>TRBV28|.|TRBJ1-3|TRBD1
CASSLGTGGYTIYF
TGTGCCAGCAGTTTAGGGACAGGGGGTTACACCATATATTTT
>TRBV10-1|.|TRBJ1-2|TRBD1
CASSVGTDYGYTF
TGCGCCAGCAGTGTAGGGACAGACTATGGCTACACCTTC
>TRBV27|.|TRBJ1-2|.
CASTVYGGIGGYTF
TGTGCCAGCACCGTTTATGGGGGGATCGGTGGCTACACCTTC
>TRBV11-3|.|TRBJ2-2|TRBD2
CASSLGTSGWDANTGELFF
TGTGCCAGCAGCTTGGGGACTAGCGGGTGGGACGCGAACACCGGGGAGCTGTTTTTT
>TRBV29-1|.|TRBJ2-7|TRBD1
CSVKGQGVYEQYF
TGCAGCGTCAAGGGACAGGGGGTATACGAGCAGTACTTC
>TRBV19|.|TRBJ1-6|TRBD1
CASTQGTGGPYNSPLHF
TGTGCCAGTACCCAGGGGACAGGGGGACCCTATAATTCACCCCTCCACTTT
>TRBV11-3|.|TRBJ2-1|TRBD1
CASSLRDRSDEQFF
TGTGCCAGCAGCTTACGGGACAGGTCCGATGAGCAGTTCTTC
>TRBV10-3|once|TRBJ2-2|TRBD2
CAISESTSGRGTGELFF
TGTGCCATCAGTGAGTCTACTAGCGGGAGGGGCACCGGGGAGCTGTTTTTT
>TRBV27|.|TRBJ1-4|TRBD1
CASSLSKNRGSLFF
TGTGCCAGCAGTTTGAGTAAAAACAGGGGGTCCCTGTTTTTT
>TRBV2|.|TRBJ1-2|TRBD1
CASRGQPNLYGYTF
TGTGCCAGCAGGGGACAGCCAAACCTTTATGGCTACACCTTC
>TRBV11-3|.|TRBJ1-1|.
CASSLGENTEAFF
TGTGCCAGCAGCTTAGGAGAGAACACTGAAGCTTTCTTT
>TRBV7-7|.|TRBJ1-2|TRBD1
CASSPGQGFGYTF
TGTGCTAGCAGCCCGGGACAGGGTTTTGGCTACACCTTC
>TRBV7-6|few|TRBJ2-2|TRBD1
CASTLMGQGDRELFF
TGTGCCAGCACCCTAATGGGACAGGGGGACAGGGAGCTGTTTTTT
>TRBV28|.|TRBJ1-5|.
CASRQSNQPQHF
TGTGCCAGCCGACAGAGCAATCAGCCCCAGCATTTT
>TRBV6-5|once|TRBJ2-7|.
CASSYGGVDSYEQYF
TGTGCCAGCAGTTACGGAGGGGTGGACTCCTACGAGCAGTACTTC
>TRBV28|.|TRBJ1-4|.
CASRVWGDNEKLFF
TGTGCCAGCAGGGTGTGGGGCGATAATGAAAAACTGTTTTTT
>TRBV10-1|few|TRBJ1-2|.
CASSESGQYGYTF
TGCGCCAGCAGTGAGTCCGGACAGTATGGCTACACCTTC
>TRBV2|.|TRBJ2-5|.
CASRRRETQYF
TGTGCCAGCAGAAGGAGGGAGACCCAGTACTTC
>TRBV6-5|.|TRBJ2-2|.
CASRQGLGNGELFF
TGTGCCAGCAGGCAGGGGCTGGGGAACGGGGAGCTGTTTTTT
>TRBV4-3|.|TRBJ2-1|TRBD1
CASSKDRDSYNEQFF
TGCGCCAGCTCTAAGGACAGGGACTCCTACAATGAGCAGTTCTTC
>TRBV9|.|TRBJ1-3|TRBD1
CASSVATGSSGNTIYF
TGTGCCAGCAGCGTCGCGACAGGGTCCTCTGGAAACACCATATATTTT
>TRBV27|.|TRBJ2-7|TRBD1
CASSLNFMGQLSYEQYF
TGTGCCAGCAGTTTAAATTTTATGGGACAGCTCTCCTACGAGCAGTACTTC
>TRBV9|.|TRBJ2-5|.
CASSPFSTGAYETQYF
TGTGCCAGCAGCCCCTTCTCAACGGGAGCATACGAGACCCAGTACTTC
>TRBV14|.|TRBJ2-7|TRBD2
CASSQESSGRRQYEQYF
TGTGCCAGCAGCCAAGAGTCAAGCGGGAGACGGCAGTACGAGCAGTACTTC
>TRBV27|.|TRBJ1-1|TRBD1
CASSLTRDSSEAFF
TGTGCCAGCAGTTTAACTCGGGACAGTTCTGAAGCTTTCTTT
>TRBV6-6|.|TRBJ2-1|TRBD1
CASIPAPGQGVDEQFF
TGTGCCAGCATTCCCGCACCGGGACAGGGGGTGGATGAGCAGTTCTTC
>TRBV6-1|.|TRBJ1-5|.
CASSEALLTYSNQPQHF
TGTGCCAGCAGTGAAGCACTACTCACTTATAGCAATCAGCCCCAGCATTTT
>TRBV28|.|TRBJ1-5|TRBD1
CASSPRQGGQPQHF
TGTGCCAGCAGTCCCCGACAGGGCGGTCAGCCCCAGCATTTT
>TRBV2|.|TRBJ1-5|TRBD1
CASSELGDRDQPQHF
TGTGCCAGCAGTGAACTTGGGGACAGGGATCAGCCCCAGCATTTT
>TRBV19|.|TRBJ1-2|.
CASSTTGDYIYGYTF
TGTGCCAGTAGTACCACCGGGGACTATATCTATGGCTACACCTTC
>TRBV6-6|.|TRBJ2-7|TRBD2
CASSSVAGGTYEQYF
TGTGCCAGCAGTTCTGTAGCGGGGGGGACCTACGAGCAGTACTTC
>TRBV29-1|.|TRBJ2-1|TRBD1
CSVELDRDNEQFF
TGCAGCGTTGAACTCGACAGGGATAATGAGCAGTTCTTC
>TRBV9|.|TRBJ1-5|.
CASSEDSYNQPQHF
TGTGCCAGCAGCGAGGACAGCTACAATCAGCCCCAGCATTTT
>TRBV28|.|TRBJ1-2|.
CASTPTVRVYGYTF
TGTGCCAGCACCCCCACGGTTCGGGTTTATGGCTACACCTTC
>TRBV29-1|.|TRBJ1-1|.
CSALQGGTEAFF
TGCAGCGCCCTCCAGGGCGGCACTGAAGCTTTCTTT
>TRBV4-3|.|TRBJ2-3|TRBD2
CASSQEISGGADTQYF
TGCGCCAGCAGCCAAGAAATTAGCGGGGGCGCAGATACGCAGTATTTT
>TRBV19|.|TRBJ2-7|TRBD1
CASSMRGQADEQYF
TGTGCCAGTAGTATGAGGGGACAGGCTGACGAGCAGTACTTC
>TRBV6-1|.|TRBJ2-2|TRBD1
CASSVTGEGTGELFF
TGTGCCAGCAGTGTGACAGGGGAAGGCACCGGGGAGCTGTTTTTT
>TRBV29-1|.|TRBJ1-1|.
CSVEGGAANTEAFF
TGCAGCGTTGAAGGCGGGGCGGCTAACACTGAAGCTTTCTTT
>TRBV9|.|TRBJ2-7|TRBD2
CASSSGGYEQYF
TGTGCCAGCAGCTCGGGGGGGTACGAGCAGTACTTC
>TRBV4-3|.|TRBJ2-5|TRBD2
CASSQSRGGQETQYF
TGCGCCAGCAGCCAAAGTCGGGGGGGACAAGAGACCCAGTACTTC
>TRBV2|.|TRBJ2-1|TRBD2
CASRGGLAGVLHYNEQFF
TGTGCCAGCAGGGGGGGACTAGCGGGAGTGCTGCACTACAATGAGCAGTTCTTC
>TRBV9|.|TRBJ1-1|.
CASSVAADMNTEAFF
TGTGCCAGCAGCGTAGCGGCAGACATGAACACTGAAGCTTTCTTT
>TRBV5-1|once|TRBJ1-4|.
CASSLGQRNEKLFF
TGCGCCAGCAGCTTGGGACAGCGTAATGAAAAACTGTTTTTT
>TRBV13|.|TRBJ2-5|TRBD2
CASSPGLAEETQYF
TGTGCCAGCAGCCCAGGACTAGCGGAAGAGACCCAGTACTTC
>TRBV11-1|.|TRBJ2-3|.
CASSLGQGIDTQYF
TGTGCCAGCAGCTTAGGGCAGGGGATAGATACGCAGTATTTT
>TRBV27|.|TRBJ2-1|TRBD1
CASRPTPRTGWTGNEQFF
TGTGCCAGCAGACCTACCCCCCGGACAGGGTGGACGGGCAATGAGCAGTTCTTC
>TRBV7-6|.|TRBJ1-6|.
CASSLWAGNSPLHF
TGTGCCAGCAGCTTATGGGCGGGTAATTCACCCCTCCACTTT
>TRBV11-2|.|TRBJ2-5|.
CASSWRYPETQYF
TGTGCCAGCAGCTGGAGGTACCCGGAGACCCAGTACTTC
>TRBV12-2|.|TRBJ2-1|.
CASRSGLASYNEQFF
TGTGCAAGTCGCTCCGGACTAGCGTCCTACAATGAGCAGTTCTTC
>TRBV18|.|TRBJ2-2|TRBD2
CASSSIAGSTGELFF
TGTGCCAGCTCATCCATAGCGGGTTCCACCGGGGAGCTGTTTTTT
>TRBV6-6|.|TRBJ2-7|.
CASSYGGETYEQYF
TGTGCCAGCAGTTACGGCGGGGAGACCTACGAGCAGTACTTC
>TRBV27|.|TRBJ1-6|.
CASSYSWMETNSPLHF
TGTGCCAGCAGTTATAGTTGGATGGAGACTAATTCACCCCTCCACTTT